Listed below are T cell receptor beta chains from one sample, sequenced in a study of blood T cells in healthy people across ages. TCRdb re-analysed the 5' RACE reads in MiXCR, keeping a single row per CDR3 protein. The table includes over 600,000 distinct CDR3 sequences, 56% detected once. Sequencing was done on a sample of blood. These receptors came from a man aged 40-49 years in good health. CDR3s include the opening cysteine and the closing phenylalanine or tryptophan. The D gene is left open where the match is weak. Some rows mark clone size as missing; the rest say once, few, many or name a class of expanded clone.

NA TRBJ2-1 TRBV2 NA TGTGCCAGCCGGACGGACAGACACAATGAGCAGTTCTTC CASRTDRHNEQFF
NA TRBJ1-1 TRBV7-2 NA TGTGCCAGCAGCTTAGTTAGGGGTACGAACACTGAAGCTTTCTTT CASSLVRGTNTEAFF
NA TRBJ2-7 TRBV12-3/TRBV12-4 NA TGTGCCAGCAGAGAATACGAGCAGTACTTC CASREYEQYF
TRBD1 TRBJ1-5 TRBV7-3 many TGTGCCAGCAGCTTGACAGGGGGCAGCAATCAGCCCCAGCATTTT CASSLTGGSNQPQHF
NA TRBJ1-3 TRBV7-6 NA TGTGCCAGCAGCTTAGCCAGAAGCTCTGGAAACACCATATATTTT CASSLARSSGNTIYF
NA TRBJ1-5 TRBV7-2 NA TGTGCCAGCAGCTTAGATGTGCGAGGGAGTCAGCCCCAGCATTTT CASSLDVRGSQPQHF
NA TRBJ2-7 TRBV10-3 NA TGTGCCATCAGAGGCGGGACTGCCTACGAGCAGTACTTC CAIRGGTAYEQYF
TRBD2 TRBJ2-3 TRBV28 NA TGTGCCAGTCAAGTAGGGGGGACTAGCGGGAATACGCAGTATTTT CASQVGGTSGNTQYF
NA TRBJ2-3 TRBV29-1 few TGCAGCGTTGTACGGGGTCTCCCAGATACGCAGTATTTT CSVVRGLPDTQYF
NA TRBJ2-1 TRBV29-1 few TGCAGCGTTGGGGTGGGGGGCGGTGAGCAGTTCTTC CSVGVGGGEQFF
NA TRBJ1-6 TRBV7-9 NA TGTGCCAGCAGACTAGGCCCAGGGTTAAGTTCACCCCTCCACTTT CASRLGPGLSSPLHF
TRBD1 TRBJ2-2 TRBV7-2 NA TGTGCCAGCAGCTTGACAGGGGGCTGGGACACCGGGGAGCTGTTTTTT CASSLTGGWDTGELFF
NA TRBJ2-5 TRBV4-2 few TGTGCCAGCAGCCAAGATCGGCGTCGTCTTCGGGGGACGGAGTACCAAGAGACCCAGTACTTC CASSQDRRRLRGTEYQETQYF
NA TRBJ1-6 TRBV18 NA TGTGCCAGCTCATCGAAGACTAATAATTCACCCCTCCACTTT CASSSKTNNSPLHF
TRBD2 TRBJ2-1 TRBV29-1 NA TGCAGCTCCGCGGGGGGTCTCGTTTCGGATGAGCAGTTCTTC CSSAGGLVSDEQFF
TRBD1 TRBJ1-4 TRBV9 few TGTGCCAGCAGCCCGACGAGACAGGGAACTAATGAAAAACTGTTTTTT CASSPTRQGTNEKLFF
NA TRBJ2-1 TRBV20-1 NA TGCAGTGCTAGAGTTCCCAGGCCTAACTCCTACAATGAGCAGTTCTTC CSARVPRPNSYNEQFF
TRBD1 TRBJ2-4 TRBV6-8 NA TGTGCCAGCAGTTACGACCCCGGGACAGGGCCTTCTAAGGCCAAAAACATTCAGTACTTC CASSYDPGTGPSKAKNIQYF
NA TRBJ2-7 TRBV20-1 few TGCAGTGCTAGAAGCCGGGACACTTCCTACGAGCAGTACTTC CSARSRDTSYEQYF
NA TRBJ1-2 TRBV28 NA TGTGCCAGCAGGCCACCCCCTCCGGTGGTTAATGGCTACACCTTC CASRPPPPVVNGYTF
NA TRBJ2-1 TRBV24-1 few TGTGCCACCAGTGATTGGGAACACGGTTCCAATGAGCAGTTCTTC CATSDWEHGSNEQFF
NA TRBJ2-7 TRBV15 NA TGTGCCACCAGCAGAGATCGCGGGAAAAATGAGCAGTACTTC CATSRDRGKNEQYF
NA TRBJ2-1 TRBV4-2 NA TGTGCCAGCAGCCAAGAGTTACATGAGCAGTTCTTC CASSQELHEQFF